This T cell receptor beta chain was identified in a study of T cell repertoires in cytomegalovirus infection. General study points: Frequencies of public TCR beta families were cumulated, and this identified carriers of CMV plus the relevant HLA. What dominated the ex vivo response were HLA-C-restricted CMV-specific TCR beta clonotypes.

To note about this clonotype: What it recognizes is unknown.

A single record per CDR3 protein comes from TCRdb applying MiXCR to the reads. The sample lists around 300,000 distinct CDR3 sequences; about 23% were seen once. This CDR3 has 14 residues. In germline, CDR1 is LNHNV, CDR2 YYDKDF (reference sequence). V was trimmed by 6 bases and J by 3 bases, leaving 14 bases between them. This receptor was obtained from a human donor in good health (CMV status not recorded). Some clones in this sample may be carry-over from other donors' samples. What was sequenced was PBMCs. The chain uses TRBV15 and TRBJ2-5, with D perhaps matching TRBD1 (5 bases). CDR3 in DNA: TGTGCCACCAGGGGTAGGGGTCGGGAAGAGACCCAGTACTTC. Protein: CATRGRGREETQYF.